Shown below are 3 T cell receptor beta chains from a single sample sequenced in a study of a mutant IDH1 vaccine in newly diagnosed glioma. The table came from immunoSEQ multiplex PCR; TCRdb's copy has only in-frame clones and leaves some out. The sample holds about 32,000 clones; roughly 80% are singletons and the top ten take less than 8.5%. The time point here: week 35, safety follow-up. With topical imiquimod, each dose of the vaccine consisted of 300 ug of mutant IDH1 20-mer peptide. Their target antigens are unknown. This specimen consisted of PBMCs, obtained from a glioma patient whose treatment included an IDH1 peptide vaccine. Receptors were obtained from a young woman with glioma.

The chain joins TRBV5-1 to TRBJ1-5; weak D call: TRBD1 (6 bases). Germline CDR1 SGHRS, CDR2 YFSETQ. There are 15 residues in the CDR3. V was shortened by 0 bases and J by 2 bases, with 9 bases between the two germline ends. DNA of the CDR3: TGCGCCAGCAGCTTGGAGGGGGAGCGCAATCAGCCCCAGCATTTT. It translates to CASSLEGERNQPQHF.

V and J are TRBV28 and TRBJ1-5; 8 bases fit TRBD1. CDR1 is MDHEN, CDR2 SYDVKM, per germline. The junction had 21 bases not matched to a gene; V was cut back by 6 bases and J by 11 bases. CDR3 size: 17 residues. The DNA of the CDR3 is TGTGCCAGCAGAGTTTCGCTAGGGGGCGACAGGGGAGGATCCCAGCATTTT. It encodes CASRVSLGGDRGGSQHF.

V usage is TRBV9 and J usage is TRBJ2-3; TRBD2 is a possible D gene (6 bases). This CDR3 comprises 17 residues. V was pared by 4 bases and J by 3 bases, with 21 bases between. CDR1 is SGDLS, CDR2 YYNGEE, per germline. The CDR3 is CASSLAGGPGMTDTQYF. The CDR3, as DNA: TGTGCCAGCAGCCTAGCCGGAGGGCCTGGAATGACAGATACGCAGTATTTT.